This T cell receptor beta chain was sequenced in a study of T cells in Graves' hyperthyroidism and ophthalmopathy. Whole-study findings and limits: Ophthalmopathy got predicted by the model a median 6.5 months before its onset.

Criteria for exclusion of patients were uncontrolled infection, other autoimmune disease, pregnancy or lactation. This clonotype was detected only a few times. Its specificity is unknown. The CDR3 runs to 14 residues. Trimming removed 6 bases at V and 0 bases at J, with 11 bases between. Germline V gene sequence: CDR1 MDHEN, CDR2 SYDVKM. Authors of the study amplified TCR beta CDR3 regions from RNA transcripts. An initial round of RT-PCR targeting the TCR CDR3 relied on the HTBI primer set. TCRdb re-derived calls from the multiplex PCR reads in MiXCR, one entry per CDR3 protein. The sample has over 350,000 distinct CDR3 sequences, over 11% seen once; the top ten hold 28%.

The chain couples TRBV28 to TRBJ1-2; weak D call: TRBD1 (6 bases). The specimen sequenced was blood. This receptor was identified in a man over 45 with Graves' ophthalmopathy. CDR3 coding DNA: TGTGCCAGCAGACACAGGGCCGCTAACTATGGCTACACCTTC. It specifies CASRHRAANYGYTF.